This TCR beta chain was recorded in a study of blood T cell repertoires in COVID-19. On the study more broadly: Both acute and convalescent COVID-19 samples were obtained from the United States, Italy and Spain.

Authors' analysis steps: Estimation of nucleated cell counts relied on the amplification of reference gene primers. Data came from immunoSEQ multiplex PCR; TCRdb stores just in-frame clones and leaves some out. V and J calls and clone size are given by that table; D and trimming were obtained from the DNA. The table has some 360,000 clones, around 87% seen once. The V segment lost 0 bases and the J segment 5 bases; nucleotides outside the gene matches: 4. This CDR3 is 14 amino acids long. Germline CDR1 reads MNHNY; CDR2 reads SVGAGI (reference sequence). The chain has TRBV6-6 and TRBJ2-7; 7 bases match TRBD1. Sequences were obtained from peripheral blood. This TCR came from a woman aged 55-70 years with COVID-19, enrolled during active disease. This CDR3 reads CASSYSTGTNEQYF. CDR3 sequence (DNA): TGTGCCAGCAGTTACTCGACAGGGACGAACGAGCAGTACTTC.